These 5 T cell receptor beta chains originate from one sample sequenced in a study of cytomegalovirus exposure and HLA in healthy donors. PCR employed 60 Vbeta and 13 Jbeta primers. Method: immunoSEQ multiplex PCR; TCRdb's copy keeps in-frame clones and lacks some. The data show tens of thousands of clones, under 85% seen once. Sequencing was performed on PBMCs. These receptors came from a woman aged 40-49 years in good health and CMV-seropositive.

This rearrangement joins TRBV12-5 to TRBJ2-1; D perhaps matches TRBD2 (5 bases). Between the trimmed V and J ends, which lost 0 bases and 4 bases, there was a span of 7 bases. The germline CDR1 and CDR2 sequences are LGHNT and FRNRAP. CDR3 length equals 14 residues. This CDR3 reads CASGLVPGYNEQFF. DNA for the CDR3: TGTGCTAGTGGTTTGGTACCGGGATACAATGAGCAGTTCTTC.

V usage is TRBV13 and J usage is TRBJ2-3; TRBD1 aligns across 7 bases. The V gene's germline CDR1 is PRHDT and CDR2 FYEKMQ (reference sequence). Trimming cost V 2 bases and J 2 bases; bases outside gene matches: 13. The CDR3 has 18 residues. The CDR3 coding sequence is TGTGCCAGCAGCTTAAACCCCGGCAGGGGGTTCCCCACAGATACGCAGTATTTT. Translating gives CASSLNPGRGFPTDTQYF.

This chain connects TRBV28 to TRBJ2-2; D possibly corresponds to TRBD1 (5 bases). V shed 1 base and J shed 1 base, with 13 bases lying between them. The CDR3 consists of 17 residues. Germline V gives CDR1 MDHEN, CDR2 SYDVKM. In DNA form, the CDR3 reads TGTGCCAGCAGTTTATTCCCGGGCAGGGTGAACACCGGGGAGCTGTTTTTT. Its translation is CASSLFPGRVNTGELFF.

The rearrangement joins TRBV28 to TRBJ1-2; tentative D call: TRBD1 (5 bases). Between the trimmed V and J ends, which lost 3 bases and 0 bases, there was a span of 11 bases. The germline V gene has CDR1 MDHEN and CDR2 SYDVKM. This CDR3 spans 15 amino acids. The CDR3 DNA sequence: TGTGCCAGCAGTTTCCCAGGGAGGGCTAACTATGGCTACACCTTC. This encodes CASSFPGRANYGYTF.

V usage is TRBV19 and J usage is TRBJ2-5; maybe TRBD1 (6 bases). TRBJ2-7 explains the end of the DNA better; the J call may be wrong. The CDR3 is 14 amino acids. Per the germline V gene, CDR1 is LNHDA and CDR2 is SQIVND (reference sequence). The CDR3 reads CASSIGAGDYEQYF. The CDR3, as DNA: TGTGCCAGTAGTATAGGGGCAGGGGACTACGAGCAGTACTTC.